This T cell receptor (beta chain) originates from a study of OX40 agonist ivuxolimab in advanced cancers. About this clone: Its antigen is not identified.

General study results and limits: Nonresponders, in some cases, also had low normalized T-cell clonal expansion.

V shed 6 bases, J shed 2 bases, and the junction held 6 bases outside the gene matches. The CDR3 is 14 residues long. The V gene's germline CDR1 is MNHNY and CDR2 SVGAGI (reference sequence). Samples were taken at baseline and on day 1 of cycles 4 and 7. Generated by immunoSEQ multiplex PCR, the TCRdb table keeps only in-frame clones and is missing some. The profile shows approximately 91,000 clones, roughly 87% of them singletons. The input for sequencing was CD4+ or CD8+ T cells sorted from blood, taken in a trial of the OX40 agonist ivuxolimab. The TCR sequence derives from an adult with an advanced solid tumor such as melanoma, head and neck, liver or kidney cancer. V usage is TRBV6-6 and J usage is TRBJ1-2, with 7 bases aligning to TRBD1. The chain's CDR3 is CASRATGQNYGYTF. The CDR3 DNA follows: TGTGCCAGCAGAGCGACGGGACAGAACTATGGCTACACCTTC.